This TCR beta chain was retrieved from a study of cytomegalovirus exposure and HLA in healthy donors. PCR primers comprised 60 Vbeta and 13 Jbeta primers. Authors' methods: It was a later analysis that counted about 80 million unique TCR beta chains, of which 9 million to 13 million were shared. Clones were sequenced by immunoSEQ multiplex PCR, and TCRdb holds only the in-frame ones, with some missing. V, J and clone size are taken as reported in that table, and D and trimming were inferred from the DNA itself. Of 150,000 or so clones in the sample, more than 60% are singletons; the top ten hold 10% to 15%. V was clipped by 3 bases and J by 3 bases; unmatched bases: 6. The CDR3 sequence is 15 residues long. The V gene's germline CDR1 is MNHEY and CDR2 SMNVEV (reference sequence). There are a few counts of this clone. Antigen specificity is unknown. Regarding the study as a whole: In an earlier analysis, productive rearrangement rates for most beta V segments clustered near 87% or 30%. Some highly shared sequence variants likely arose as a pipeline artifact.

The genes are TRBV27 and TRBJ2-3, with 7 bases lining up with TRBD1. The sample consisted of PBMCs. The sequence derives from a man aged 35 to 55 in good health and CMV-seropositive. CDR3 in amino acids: CASSLRDSRTDTQYF. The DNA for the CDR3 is TGTGCCAGCAGTTTGAGGGACAGCCGAACAGATACGCAGTATTTT.